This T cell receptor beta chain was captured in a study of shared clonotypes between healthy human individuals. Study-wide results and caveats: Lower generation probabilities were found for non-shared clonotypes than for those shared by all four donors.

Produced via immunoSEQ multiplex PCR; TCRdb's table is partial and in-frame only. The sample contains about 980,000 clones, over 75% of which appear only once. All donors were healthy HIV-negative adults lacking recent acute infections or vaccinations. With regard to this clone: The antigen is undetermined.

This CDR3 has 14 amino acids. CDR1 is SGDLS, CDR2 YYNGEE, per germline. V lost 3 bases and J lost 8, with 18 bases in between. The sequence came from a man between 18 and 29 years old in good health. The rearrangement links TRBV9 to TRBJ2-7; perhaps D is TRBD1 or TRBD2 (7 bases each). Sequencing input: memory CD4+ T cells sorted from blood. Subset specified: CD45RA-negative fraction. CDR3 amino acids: CASSGEGASYQQYF. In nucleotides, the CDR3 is TGTGCCAGCAGCGGGGAGGGGGCATCTTACCAGCAGTACTTC.